The entry below gives a single T cell receptor beta chain sequence along with its context. The antigen remains unidentified. A read error may account for a junction end that differs from germline. Study results and limitations: In terms of TCR gene usage, tumor memory CD4+ T cells clustered together with blood and lymph node memory CD4+ cells, as well as with lymph node naive CD4+ cells.

Semi-nested PCR with Nested Universal Primer A followed constant-region reverse priming of full-length variable regions. TCRdb analysed the 5' RACE reads with MiXCR anew, one entry per CDR3 protein. The sample lists 8,500 to 14,000 distinct CDR3 sequences; about 50% were seen once. Per the germline V gene, CDR1 is DFQATT and CDR2 is SNEGSKA (reference sequence). The CDR3 is 16 residues long. This TCR derives from a female donor with breast cancer. This rearrangement joins TRBV20-1 to TRBJ2-3; 10 positions match TRBD2. The specimen was tumor-infiltrating naive CD4+ T cells sorted from the breast tumor. Documented subset: naive CD4+ T cells, CD4+CD45RA+CD25-. This chain's CDR3 is CSANGRLAGGADAQYF. CDR3 bases: TGCAGTGCCAACGGAAGGTTAGCGGGAGGAGCAGATGCGCAGTATTTT.